These T cell receptor beta chains were read from a single sample in a study of blood T cell repertoires in COVID-19. Data came from immunoSEQ multiplex PCR; TCRdb stores just in-frame clones and leaves some out. Of under 70,000 clones detected, 88% appear once; the ten largest clones hold about 40%. The sample was peripheral blood. The receptors come from an older woman with COVID-19, enrolled during active disease. Both conserved end residues are trimmed from each CDR3. A D gene is named only where the DNA matches it firmly. A row's size may be missing; if present it is once, few, many or a size class.

once	-	TRBV7-9	TRBJ1-2	ASSLPAGYTQEWGYT
-	-	TRBV5-5	TRBJ2-3	ASSLEQYDTTDTQY
-	TRBD2	TRBV6-5	TRBJ2-7	ASSHTSGTSYEQY
-	TRBD1	TRBV19	TRBJ2-2	ASSPARGLTGELF
-	-	TRBV4-1	TRBJ2-7	ASSQADSHYYEQY
-	-	TRBV4-1	TRBJ1-5	ASSQELYSAQPQH
-	TRBD1	TRBV3-1/TRBV3-2	TRBJ2-1	ASSQFAGTGVSKQF
-	-	TRBV2	TRBJ2-7	ASTAGRVLPGEQY
-	TRBD1	TRBV7-2	TRBJ1-1	ASSLPGQGETEAF
-	TRBD2	TRBV19	TRBJ2-7	ASSPSGLAGEQY
-	TRBD1	TRBV4-2	TRBJ1-1	ASSHNLQGGFTEAF
-	-	TRBV7-9	TRBJ2-7	ASSLKGSGAEQY
-	-	TRBV3-1/TRBV3-2	TRBJ1-2	ASSQGTEVGYT
-	-	TRBV7-2	TRBJ1-1	ASSLGNQIAEAF
-	TRBD1	TRBV27	TRBJ2-1	ASSHLRQGGNEQF
once	-	TRBV5-5	TRBJ2-1	ASSVTGSPYNEQF
-	-	TRBV19	TRBJ2-3	ASSTHHLGTWDTQY
-	-	TRBV18	TRBJ1-1	ASSPSPGTGEAF
-	TRBD1	TRBV6-6	TRBJ1-2	ASKPGQGSGYT